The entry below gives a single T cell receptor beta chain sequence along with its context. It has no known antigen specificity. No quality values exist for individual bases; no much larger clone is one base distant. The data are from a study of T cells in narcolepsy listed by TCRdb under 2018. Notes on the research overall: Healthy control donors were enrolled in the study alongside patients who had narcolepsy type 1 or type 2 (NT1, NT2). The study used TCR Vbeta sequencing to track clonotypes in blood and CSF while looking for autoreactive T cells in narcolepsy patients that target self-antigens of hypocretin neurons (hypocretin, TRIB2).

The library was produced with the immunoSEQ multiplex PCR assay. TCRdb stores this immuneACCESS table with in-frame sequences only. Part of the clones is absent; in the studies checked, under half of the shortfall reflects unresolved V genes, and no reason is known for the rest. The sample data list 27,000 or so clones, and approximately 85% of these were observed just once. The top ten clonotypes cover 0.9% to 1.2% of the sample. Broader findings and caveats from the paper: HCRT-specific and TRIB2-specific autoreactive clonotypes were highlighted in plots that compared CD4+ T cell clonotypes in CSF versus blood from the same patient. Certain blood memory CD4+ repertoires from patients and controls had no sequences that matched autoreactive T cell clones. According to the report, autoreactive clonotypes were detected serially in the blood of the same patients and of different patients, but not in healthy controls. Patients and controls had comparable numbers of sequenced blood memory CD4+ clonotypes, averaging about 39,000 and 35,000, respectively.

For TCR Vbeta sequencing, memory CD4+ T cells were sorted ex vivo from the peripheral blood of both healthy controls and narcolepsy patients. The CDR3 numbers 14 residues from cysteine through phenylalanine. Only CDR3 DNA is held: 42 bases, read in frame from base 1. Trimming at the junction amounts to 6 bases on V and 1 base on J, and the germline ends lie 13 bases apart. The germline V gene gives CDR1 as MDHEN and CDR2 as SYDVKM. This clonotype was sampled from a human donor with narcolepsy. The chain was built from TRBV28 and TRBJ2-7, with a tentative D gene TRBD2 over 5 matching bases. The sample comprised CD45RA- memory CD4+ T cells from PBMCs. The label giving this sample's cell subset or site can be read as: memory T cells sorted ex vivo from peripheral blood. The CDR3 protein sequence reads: CASSTSHSSYEQYF. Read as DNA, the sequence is TGTGCCAGCAGCACTAGTCACAGTTCCTACGAGCAGTACTTC.